This passage covers 28 T cell receptor beta chains from one sample sequenced in a study of breast tumors, draining lymph nodes, adjacent tissues. The lymph nodes were axillary draining lymph nodes from breast cancer patients. One entry per CDR3 protein results from TCRdb running MiXCR on the multiplex PCR reads. The table shows approximately 190,000 distinct CDR3 sequences, with 30% to 40% occurring only once. The specimen sequenced was axillary lymph node tissue. Every receptor here comes from a female donor with breast cancer. Some clones in this sample may be carry-over from other donors' samples.

With regard to this clonotype: One base away lies a much larger clone, so this may be a sequencing read error. V is TRBV5-5 and J is TRBJ2-7; D may be TRBD2 (6 bases). The germline V gene has CDR1 SGHKS and CDR2 YYEKEE (reference sequence). The CDR3 is made up of 15 amino acids. Between the trimmed V and J ends, which lost 4 bases and 2 bases, there was a span of 16 bases. CDR3 in DNA: TGTGCCAGCAGCCTAACGGACACGGGGGCCTACGAGCAGTACTTC. It yields the protein CASSLTDTGAYEQYF.

This chain links TRBV4-1 with TRBJ1-6, with D maybe TRBD1 (6 bases). Trimming shortened V by 1 base and J by 10 bases, and 14 bases separated the two germline ends. Germline values: CDR1 MGHRA, CDR2 YSYEKL. The CDR3 extends over 15 amino acids. CDR3 in amino acids: CASSQGGQGKSPLHF. The CDR3 nucleotides are TGCGCCAGCAGCCAAGGAGGGCAGGGGAAATCACCCCTCCACTTT.

This clonotype was observed a handful of times. The rearrangement joins TRBV30 to TRBJ1-3, with D unclear. Trimming cost V 1 base and J 0 bases, with 10 bases left between them. This CDR3 region has 15 residues. Germline CDR1 and CDR2: GTSNPN and SVGIG (reference sequence). The CDR3 spells CAWSGIGNSGNTIYF. For the CDR3, the DNA is TGTGCCTGGAGTGGTATAGGGAACTCTGGAAACACCATATATTTT.

The chain recombines TRBV14 with TRBJ2-3, with 10 nucleotides matching TRBD2. Looked up from germline, CDR1 is SGHDN and CDR2 is FVKESK. The CDR3 consists of 15 residues. The V gene end was trimmed by 4 bases and the J gene end by 4 bases; junction bases not matched to a gene: 5. CDR3 DNA sequence: TGTGCCAGCAGCCCAAGCGGGGGGGCGGCAGATACGCAGTATTTT. Its translation is CASSPSGGAADTQYF.

The gene calls are TRBV2 and TRBJ1-1, with unresolved D. The CDR3 extends over 13 amino acids. V was clipped by 3 bases and J by 0 bases, with 5 bases between them. The germline V gene has CDR1 SNHLY and CDR2 FYNNEI. CDR3 sequence: CASSEKMNTEAFF. As DNA, the CDR3 is TGTGCCAGCAGTGAGAAGATGAACACTGAAGCTTTCTTT. The whole variable domain, filled in from reference TRBV2 and TRBJ1-1, reads EPEVTQTPSHQVTQMGQEVILRCVPISNHLYFYWYRQILGQKVEFLVSFYNNEISEKSEIFDDQFSVERPDGSNFTLKIRSTKLEDSAMYFCASSEKMNTEAFFGQGTRLTVV.

This clonotype showed up just a few times. The chain couples TRBV28 to TRBJ2-2; 12 bases align to TRBD2. The CDR3 totals 16 residues. Germline assignment: CDR1 MDHEN and CDR2 SYDVKM. Trimming cost V 6 bases and J 7 bases; bases outside gene matches: 9. DNA for the CDR3: TGTGCCAGCAGCCCGGCTAGCGGGAGGGCCTACGGGGAGCTGTTTTTT. The encoded protein is CASSPASGRAYGELFF.

Many counts were recorded for this clonotype. The rearrangement links TRBV20-1 to TRBJ2-1, with 10 bases aligning to TRBD2. The germline V gene encodes CDR1 DFQATT and CDR2 SNEGSKA (reference sequence). The CDR3 has 16 residues. V shed 0 bases and J 10 bases; nucleotides not matched to a gene: 12. The CDR3, as DNA: TGCAGTGCTAGAGATTTCCGCAAGCGGGGGGGCCAGGAGCAGTTCTTC. This codes for CSARDFRKRGGQEQFF.

This clonotype occurred many times. The rearrangement uses TRBV6-5 and TRBJ1-3; D is possibly TRBD1 (5 bases). CDR1 MNHEY and CDR2 SVGAGI come from the germline V gene. The CDR3 extends over 15 amino acids. The ends were cut back, 3 bases at V and 0 bases at J, with 9 bases in the middle. CDR3 sequence (DNA): TGTGCCAGCAGTTATGCAGGGTACTCTGGAAACACCATATATTTT. It is translated as CASSYAGYSGNTIYF.

This clonotype was seen repeatedly, ten times or more. J is TRBJ2-7 and V is TRBV4-1; D might be TRBD1 or TRBD2, each matching 6 bases. The CDR3 has 14 residues. Between the trimmed V and J ends, which lost 1 base and 0 bases, there was a span of 7 bases. Germline CDR1 and CDR2: MGHRA and YSYEKL. CDR3 sequence (DNA): TGCGCCAGCAGCCAAGGGGGGGCCTCCTACGAGCAGTACTTC. Its translation: CASSQGGASYEQYF.

At least ten counts were recorded for this clonotype. The chain has TRBV29-1 and TRBJ2-2; D could derive from TRBD1 or TRBD2 (5 bases each). This CDR3 contains 14 residues. The germline gives CDR1 SQVTM, CDR2 ANQGSEA. With 6 bases removed from V and 7 bases from J, the gap between germline ends came to 18 bases. The CDR3 DNA reads TGCAGCGTGAACCGGGACCCTCACGTCGGGGAGCTGTTTTTT. Amino acids: CSVNRDPHVGELFF.

This clonotype has ten or more counts. The chain carries TRBV5-4 and TRBJ2-6; no firm D call. The V end was cut by 0 bases, the J end by 0 bases, with 16 bases between. This CDR3 is 19 amino acids long. The germline V gene encodes CDR1 SGHNT and CDR2 YYREEE (reference sequence). CDR3 residues: CASSLAGLSGSSGANVLTF. In DNA form, the CDR3 reads TGTGCCAGCAGCTTGGCTGGCTTGAGTGGAAGCTCTGGGGCCAACGTCCTGACTTTC.

On this clonotype itself: This sequence may be a read error, since a much larger clone differs from it by one base. It is likely a read error, because the conserved phenylalanine at the end of the CDR3 is missing. This chain uses TRBV5-1 with TRBJ2-5; D unclear. CDR1 is SGHRS and CDR2 is YFSETQ in the germline V gene. The V gene lost 0 bases and the J gene lost 4 bases, with 13 bases spanning the gap. The CDR3 extends over 15 amino acids. As DNA, the CDR3 is TGCGCCAGCAGCTTGGGGGCGAAGGTGGGAGAGACCCAGTACCTC. This encodes CASSLGAKVGETQYL.

The table lists this clonotype with many counts. The chain links TRBV9 to TRBJ2-3; a possible D gene is TRBD1 (6 bases). V lost 2 bases, J lost 1 base, and 8 bases lay in between. CDR1 and CDR2 (germline): SGDLS, YYNGEE. The CDR3 is 14 residues long. CDR3 sequence: CASSVGAGTDTQYF. CDR3 DNA sequence: TGTGCCAGCAGCGTGGGGGCCGGCACAGATACGCAGTATTTT.

This clonotype was counted at least ten times. V gene TRBV7-3 combines with J gene TRBJ2-1; D not resolved. The CDR3 runs 12 residues. V lost 8 bases, J lost 5 bases, and 10 bases lay in between. Germline CDR1 and CDR2: SGHTA and FQGTGA. CDR3: CASGTSHNEQFF. The CDR3 DNA follows: TGTGCCAGCGGTACCTCTCACAATGAGCAGTTCTTC. The full variable domain, its missing parts supplied by reference TRBV7-3 and TRBJ2-1, is GAGVSQTPSNKVTEKGKYVELRCDPISGHTALYWYRQSLGQGPEFLIYFQGTGAADDSGLPNDRFFAVRPEGSVSTLKIQRTERGDSAVYLCASGTSHNEQFFGPGTRLTVL.

The chain recombines TRBV14 with TRBJ1-1; no clear D gene. V dropped 3 bases and J dropped 8 bases, with 13 bases sitting between them. The CDR3 runs to 13 residues. CDR1 and CDR2 from the germline V gene are SGHDN and FVKESK. CDR3 in DNA: TGTGCCAGCAGCCAGGCAGGAACACTCGAAGCTTTCTTT. Its protein is CASSQAGTLEAFF.

The chain combines TRBV5-6 with TRBJ1-6; no firm D call. In germline, CDR1 is SGHDT, CDR2 YYEEEE. V lost 1 base and J lost 9, with 17 bases in between. The CDR3 consists of 16 residues. CDR3 DNA: TGTGCCAGCAGCTTGCTCGGAGCGGGGAGAGGTTCACCCCTCCACTTT. Translated, it gives CASSLLGAGRGSPLHF.

This clonotype occurred many times. The CDR3 protein is CASSLIRSRSPDTQYF. CDR3 sequence (DNA): TGTGCCAGCAGCTTAATACGGTCCCGGTCCCCAGATACGCAGTATTTT. The chain has TRBV7-9 and TRBJ2-3; D not resolved. The CDR3 runs 16 residues. The germline V gene has CDR1 SEHNR and CDR2 FQNEAQ (reference sequence). The ends were cut back, 2 bases at V and 4 bases at J, with 16 bases in the middle.

This clonotype was detected a few times. A much larger clone differs from this one at a single base, so this may be a read error. The CDR3 region is CASSWGLAAETQYF. Here the CDR3 DNA reads TGTGCCAGCAGCTGGGGACTAGCGGCAGAGACCCAGTACTTC. This rearrangement joins TRBV11-2 to TRBJ2-5; 11 bases align to TRBD2. The V segment lost 4 bases and the J segment 4 bases; nucleotides outside the gene matches: 2. Germline assignment: CDR1 SGHAT and CDR2 FQNNGV. The CDR3 is 14 amino acids.

With respect to this clonotype: Since the CDR3 does not end with the conserved phenylalanine or tryptophan, this likely comes from a read error. Because the CDR3's place on the DNA is in doubt, the DNA is left out and the CDR3 is given as listed by TCRdb. V usage is TRBV7-2 and J usage is TRBJ2-1. A total of 8 residues make up the CDR3, ends included. Germline values: CDR1 SGHTA, CDR2 FQGNSA. CDR3 protein: CASSLGVG.

V and J are TRBV2 and TRBJ2-5; D uncertain. CDR1 and CDR2 from the germline V gene are SNHLY and FYNNEI. The length of the CDR3 is 12 residues. V was shortened by 6 bases and J by 4 bases, with 9 bases between the two germline ends. CDR3 sequence: CASRYGVETQYF. CDR3 bases: TGTGCCAGCAGATATGGGGTAGAGACCCAGTACTTC.

The rearrangement joins TRBV7-3 to TRBJ2-7; perhaps TRBD2 as D (6 bases). Trimming took 2 bases from V and 7 from J, leaving 15 bases between them. Germline-derived CDR1 and CDR2 are SGHTA and FQGTGA. The CDR3 covers 14 residues. CDR3 residues: CASSLVVTAGEQYF. The CDR3 DNA is TGTGCCAGCAGCTTAGTAGTAACCGCGGGGGAGCAGTACTTC.

This clonotype was counted many times. The rearrangement links TRBV20-1 to TRBJ2-1; TRBD2 agrees at 11 bases. The trim removed 3 bases at V and 9 bases at J, leaving 10 bases unmatched. The germline V gene encodes CDR1 DFQATT and CDR2 SNEGSKA (reference sequence). CDR3 length: 15 amino acids. The CDR3 spells CSASPPSGRIGEQFF. CDR3 nucleotide sequence: TGCAGTGCTAGTCCACCTAGCGGGAGGATCGGTGAGCAGTTCTTC.

The V gene is TRBV6-4, the J gene TRBJ2-1, with TRBD1 matching 9 bases. V shed 5 bases and J 5 bases; nucleotides not matched to a gene: 10. Germline CDR1 is MRHNA and CDR2 is SNTAGT. This CDR3 is built from 16 residues. The CDR3 sequence: CASSHQTGGAHNEQFF. The DNA for the CDR3 is TGTGCCAGCAGTCACCAAACAGGGGGCGCCCACAATGAGCAGTTCTTC.

This clonotype occurred a few times. V and J are TRBV20-1 and TRBJ1-1, with TRBD1 identical over 7 bases. The germline V gene encodes CDR1 DFQATT and CDR2 SNEGSKA (reference sequence). The V gene end was trimmed by 3 bases and the J gene end by 2 bases; junction bases not matched to a gene: 6. The CDR3 runs to 14 residues. CDR3 protein: CSASWDSQNTEAFF. CDR3 DNA sequence: TGCAGTGCTAGTTGGGACAGTCAAAACACTGAAGCTTTCTTT.

In this sample, this clonotype turned up many times. This chain connects TRBV12-3 or TRBV12-4 to TRBJ2-1; TRBD2 matches 14 bases. The junction had 9 bases not matched to a gene; V was cut back by 4 bases and J by 4 bases. This CDR3 contains 18 residues. The CDR3 protein is CASSSTSGGARVYNEQFF. CDR3 nucleotide sequence: TGTGCCAGCAGTTCGACTAGCGGGGGGGCGCGAGTTTACAATGAGCAGTTCTTC.

The chain has TRBV6-2 or TRBV6-3 and TRBJ1-2; possibly TRBD1 for D (6 bases). CDR3 length: 15 residues. V was pared by 5 bases and J by 0 bases, with 13 bases between. Germline CDR1 and CDR2: MNHEY and SVGEGT. This chain's CDR3 is CASSHGGASNYGYTF. CDR3 nucleotide sequence: TGTGCCAGCAGTCACGGGGGGGCATCTAACTATGGCTACACCTTC.

About this clonotype itself: Since a much larger clone is just one base distant, this may be a read error. The J gene is TRBJ2-4, the V gene TRBV7-2; tentative D call: TRBD2 (7 bases). Germline assignment: CDR1 SGHTA and CDR2 FQGNSA. The CDR3 has 15 residues. CDR3 in DNA: TGTGCCATCCAGAGACGAAGGGAGGGGTGGGACATTCAGCACTTC. Translating gives CAIQRRREGWDIQHF.

Details on this clonotype: The conserved final phenylalanine or tryptophan is absent from the CDR3, which likely points to a read error. This sequence joins TRBV6-1 and TRBJ2-5; TRBD2 matches 11 bases. The length of the CDR3 is 18 residues. V shed 6 bases and J 0 bases; nucleotides not matched to a gene: 12. Germline V gene data show CDR1 as MNHNS and CDR2 as SASEGT. The CDR3 loop reads CASSLVGASGRYQETQYC. Here the CDR3 DNA reads TGTGCCAGCAGCTTAGTCGGCGCTAGCGGGAGGTACCAAGAGACCCAGTACTGC.